This TCR beta chain was observed in a study of blood T cell repertoires in COVID-19. Per the germline V gene, CDR1 is WNHNN and CDR2 is SYGVQD (reference sequence). V shed 9 bases and J shed 0 bases, with 15 bases lying between them. The CDR3 is 16 amino acids. The method was immunoSEQ multiplex PCR; TCRdb's version includes in-frame clones alone and lacks a portion of them. The table records 110,000 or so clones, over 75% of them present only once. This receptor was taken from a woman aged 70-85 years with acute or convalescent COVID-19. Source material: peripheral blood. The rearrangement links TRBV10-1 to TRBJ1-6; no firm D call. The CDR3 DNA reads as TGCGCCAGTTTTGATAAATCGAGCTCCTATAATTCACCCCTCCACTTT. It specifies CASFDKSSSYNSPLHF.